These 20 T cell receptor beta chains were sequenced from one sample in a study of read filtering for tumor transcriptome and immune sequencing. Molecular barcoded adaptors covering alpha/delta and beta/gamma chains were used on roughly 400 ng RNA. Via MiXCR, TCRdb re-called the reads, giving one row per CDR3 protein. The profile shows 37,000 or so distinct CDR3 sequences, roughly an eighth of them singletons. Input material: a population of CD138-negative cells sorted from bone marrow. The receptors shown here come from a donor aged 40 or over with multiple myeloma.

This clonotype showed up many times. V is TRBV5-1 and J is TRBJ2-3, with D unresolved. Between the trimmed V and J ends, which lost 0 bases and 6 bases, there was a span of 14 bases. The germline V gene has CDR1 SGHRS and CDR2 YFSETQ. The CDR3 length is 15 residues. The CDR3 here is CASSLAPNTADTQYF. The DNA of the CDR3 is TGCGCCAGCAGCTTGGCCCCCAACACGGCCGATACGCAGTATTTT.

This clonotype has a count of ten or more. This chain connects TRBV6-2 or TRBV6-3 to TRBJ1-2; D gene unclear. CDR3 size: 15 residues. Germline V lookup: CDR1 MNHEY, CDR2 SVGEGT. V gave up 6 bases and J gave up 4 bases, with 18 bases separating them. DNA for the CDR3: TGTGCCAGCAGCCTCCCCGACGGAGGATTCTATGGCTACACCTTC. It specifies CASSLPDGGFYGYTF.

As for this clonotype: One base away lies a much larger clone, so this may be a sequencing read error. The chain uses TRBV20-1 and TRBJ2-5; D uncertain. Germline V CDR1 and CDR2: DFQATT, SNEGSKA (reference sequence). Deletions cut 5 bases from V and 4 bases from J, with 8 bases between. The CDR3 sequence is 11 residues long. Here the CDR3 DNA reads TGCAGTGCTGAGCGTGCAGAGACCCAGTACTTC. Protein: CSAERAETQYF.

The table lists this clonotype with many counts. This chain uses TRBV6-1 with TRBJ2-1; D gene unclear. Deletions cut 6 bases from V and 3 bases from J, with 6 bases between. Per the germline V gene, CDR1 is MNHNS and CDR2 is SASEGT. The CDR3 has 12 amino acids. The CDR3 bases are TGTGCCAGCAGCTCACACTACAATGAGCAGTTCTTC. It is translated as CASSSHYNEQFF.

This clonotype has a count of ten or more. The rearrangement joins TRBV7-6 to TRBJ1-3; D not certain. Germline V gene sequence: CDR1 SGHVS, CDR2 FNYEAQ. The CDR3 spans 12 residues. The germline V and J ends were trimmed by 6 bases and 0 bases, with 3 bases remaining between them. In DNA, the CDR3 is TGTGCCAGCAGGTCCTCTGGAAACACCATATATTTT. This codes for CASRSSGNTIYF.

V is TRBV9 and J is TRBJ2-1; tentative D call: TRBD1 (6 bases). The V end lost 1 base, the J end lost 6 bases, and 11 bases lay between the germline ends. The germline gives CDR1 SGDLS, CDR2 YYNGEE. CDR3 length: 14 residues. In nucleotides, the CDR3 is TGTGCCAGCAGCGTAACCACAGGGACCAATGAGCAGTTCTTC. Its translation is CASSVTTGTNEQFF.

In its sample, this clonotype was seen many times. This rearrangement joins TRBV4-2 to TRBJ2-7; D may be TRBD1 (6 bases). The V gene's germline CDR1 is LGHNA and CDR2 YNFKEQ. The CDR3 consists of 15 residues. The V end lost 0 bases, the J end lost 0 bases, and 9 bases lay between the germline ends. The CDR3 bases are TGTGCCAGCAGCCAAGATTTCAGGGGCTCCTACGAGCAGTACTTC. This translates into CASSQDFRGSYEQYF.

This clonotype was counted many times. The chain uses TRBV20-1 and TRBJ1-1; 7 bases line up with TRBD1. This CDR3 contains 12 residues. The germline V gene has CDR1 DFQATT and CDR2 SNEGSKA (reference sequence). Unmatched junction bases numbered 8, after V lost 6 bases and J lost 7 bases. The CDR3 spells CSADHRGGEAFF. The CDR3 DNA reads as TGCAGTGCCGACCACAGGGGAGGTGAAGCTTTCTTT.

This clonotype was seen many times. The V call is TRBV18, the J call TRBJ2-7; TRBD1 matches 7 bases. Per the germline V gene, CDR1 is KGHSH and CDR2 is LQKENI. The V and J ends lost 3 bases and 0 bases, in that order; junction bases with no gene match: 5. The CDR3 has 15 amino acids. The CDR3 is CASSPPGQLSYEQYF. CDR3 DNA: TGTGCCAGCTCACCTCCGGGACAGCTCTCCTACGAGCAGTACTTC.

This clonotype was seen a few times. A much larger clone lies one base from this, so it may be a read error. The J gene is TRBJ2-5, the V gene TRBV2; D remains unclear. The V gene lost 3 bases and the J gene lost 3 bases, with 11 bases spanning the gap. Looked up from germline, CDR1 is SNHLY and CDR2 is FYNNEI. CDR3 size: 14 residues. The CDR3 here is CASSDSHAEETQYF. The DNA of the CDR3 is TGTGCCAGCAGTGACTCTCATGCCGAAGAGACCCAGTACTTC.

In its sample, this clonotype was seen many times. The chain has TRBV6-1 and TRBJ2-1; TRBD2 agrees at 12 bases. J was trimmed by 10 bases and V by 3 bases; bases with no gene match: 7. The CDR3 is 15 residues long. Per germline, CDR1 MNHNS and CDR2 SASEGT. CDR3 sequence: CASSEVLLAGGEQFF. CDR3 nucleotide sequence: TGTGCCAGCAGTGAGGTCTTACTAGCGGGAGGCGAGCAGTTCTTC.

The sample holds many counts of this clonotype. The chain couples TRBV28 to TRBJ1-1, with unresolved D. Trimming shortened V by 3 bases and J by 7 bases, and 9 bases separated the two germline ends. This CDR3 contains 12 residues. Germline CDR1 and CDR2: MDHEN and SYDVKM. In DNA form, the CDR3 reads TGTGCCAGCAGTTTGGCTTTCGTTGAAGCTTTCTTT. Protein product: CASSLAFVEAFF.

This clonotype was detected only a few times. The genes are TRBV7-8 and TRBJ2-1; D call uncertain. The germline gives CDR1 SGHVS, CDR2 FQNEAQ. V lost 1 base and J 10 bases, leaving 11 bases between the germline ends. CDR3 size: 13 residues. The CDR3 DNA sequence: TGTGCCAGCAGCTTAGGACCTCTATTGGAGCAGTTCTTC. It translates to CASSLGPLLEQFF.

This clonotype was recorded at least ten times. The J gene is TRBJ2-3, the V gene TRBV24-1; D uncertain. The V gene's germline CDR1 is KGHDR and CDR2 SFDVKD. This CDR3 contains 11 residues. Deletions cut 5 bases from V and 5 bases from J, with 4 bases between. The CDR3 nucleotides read TGTGCCACCAGTGTCAAAGATACGCAGTATTTT. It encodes CATSVKDTQYF.

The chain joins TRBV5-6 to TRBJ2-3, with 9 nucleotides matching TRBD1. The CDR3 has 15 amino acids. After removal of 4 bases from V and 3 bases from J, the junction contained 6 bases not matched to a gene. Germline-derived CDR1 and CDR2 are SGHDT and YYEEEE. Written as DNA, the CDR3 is TGTGCCAGCAGCCGACGGGGGACAGGGACAGATACGCAGTATTTT. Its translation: CASSRRGTGTDTQYF.

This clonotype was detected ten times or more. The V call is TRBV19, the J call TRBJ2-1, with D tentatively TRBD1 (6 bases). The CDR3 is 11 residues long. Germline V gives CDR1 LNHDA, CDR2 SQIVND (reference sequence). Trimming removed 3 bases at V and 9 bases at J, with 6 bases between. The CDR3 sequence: CASSMGAEQFF. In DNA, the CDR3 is TGTGCCAGTAGTATGGGGGCTGAGCAGTTCTTC.

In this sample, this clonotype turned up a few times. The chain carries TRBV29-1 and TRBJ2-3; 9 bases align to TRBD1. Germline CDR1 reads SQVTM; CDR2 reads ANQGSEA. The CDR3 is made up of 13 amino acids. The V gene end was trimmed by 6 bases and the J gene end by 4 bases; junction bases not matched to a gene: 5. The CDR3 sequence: CSVNRGPADTQYF. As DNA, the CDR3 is TGCAGCGTAAACAGGGGGCCGGCAGATACGCAGTATTTT.

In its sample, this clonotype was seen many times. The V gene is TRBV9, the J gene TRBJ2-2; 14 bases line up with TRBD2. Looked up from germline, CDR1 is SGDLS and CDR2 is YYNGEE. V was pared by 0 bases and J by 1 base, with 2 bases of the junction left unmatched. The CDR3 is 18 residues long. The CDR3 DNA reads TGTGCCAGCAGCGTAGGGGGACTAGCGGGAGTGAACACCGGGGAGCTGTTTTTT. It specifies CASSVGGLAGVNTGELFF. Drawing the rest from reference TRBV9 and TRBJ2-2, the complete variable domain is DSGVTQTPKHLITATGQRVTLRCSPRSGDLSVYWYQQSLDQGLQFLIQYYNGEERAKGNILERFSAQQFPDLHSELNLSSLELGDSALYFCASSVGGLAGVNTGELFFGEGSRLTVL.

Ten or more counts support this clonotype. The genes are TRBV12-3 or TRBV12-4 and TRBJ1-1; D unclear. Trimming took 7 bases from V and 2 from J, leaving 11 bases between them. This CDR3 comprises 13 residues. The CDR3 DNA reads TGTGCCAGCACCACGGGGAAAAACACTGAAGCTTTCTTT. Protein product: CASTTGKNTEAFF.

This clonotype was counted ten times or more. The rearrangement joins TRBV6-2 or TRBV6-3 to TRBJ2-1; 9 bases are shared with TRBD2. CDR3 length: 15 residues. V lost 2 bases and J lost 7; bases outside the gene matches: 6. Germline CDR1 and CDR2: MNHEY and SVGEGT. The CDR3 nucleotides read TGTGCCAGCAGTTACAAGCTAGCGGGACTGAATGAGCAGTTCTTC. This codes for CASSYKLAGLNEQFF.